The T cell receptor beta chain described here comes from a study of blood T cell repertoires in COVID-19. In the study overall: COVID-19 samples, acute and convalescent, were from the United States, Italy and Spain. PBMCs, B-cell-depleted T cells, or T cells provided the cDNA or gDNA that made up the material.

As handled by the study authors: Estimated nucleated cell counts came from reference gene primer amplification. The assay was immunoSEQ multiplex PCR, and TCRdb's table has in-frame clones only and misses some. V, J and clone size derive from that table, while D and trimming were established from the DNA sequence. The sample consists of some 320,000 clones, roughly 88% of them appearing once. Germline V gene data show CDR1 as MDHEN and CDR2 as SYDVKM. The CDR3 has 13 amino acids. With 4 bases clipped from V and 3 bases from J, the junction kept 3 bases outside the gene matches. This rearrangement joins TRBV28 to TRBJ2-7, with TRBD2 identical over 7 bases. The clonotype was recovered from a woman aged 30 to 39 who had recovered from COVID-19. Sequenced: peripheral blood. CDR3 nucleotide sequence: TGTGCCAGCAGTTGGACGGGGGGCTACGAGCAGTACTTC. Protein product: CASSWTGGYEQYF.